The 20 T cell receptor beta chains below were found in one sample sequenced in a study of Ad26.COV2.S vaccination and SARS-CoV-2 variants. Treatment defined: roughly 20 received Ad26.COV2.S at low or high dose, single or two shots; five or six received placebo; per-sample allocation not given. Day 63 following the first vaccine or placebo injection was when the samples were taken. Assay used: immunoSEQ multiplex PCR; TCRdb lists only in-frame clones, some missing. The table includes around 300,000 clones, roughly 88% detected once. The sequencing here drew on peripheral blood, taken in a trial of Ad26.COV2.S vaccine versus placebo. All receptors derive from a person aged 18 to 65 who received the Ad26.COV2.S COVID-19 vaccine or a placebo.

This clone was recorded once. The chain carries TRBV2 and TRBJ2-3; 11 nucleotides line up with TRBD2. V lost 8 bases, J lost 0 bases, and 4 bases stayed unmatched. From germline, CDR1 is SNHLY and CDR2 FYNNEI. The CDR3 length is 15 residues. CDR3 in DNA: TGTGCCAGCTCCGGGACTAGCGGTAGCACAGATACGCAGTATTTT. Its protein product is CASSGTSGSTDTQYF.

The chain uses TRBV10-1 and TRBJ1-1; D perhaps matches TRBD1 (5 bases). This CDR3 has 13 amino acids. V dropped 6 bases and J dropped 1 base, with 9 bases sitting between them. Germline lookup yields CDR1 WNHNN and CDR2 SYGVQD (reference sequence). CDR3 coding DNA: TGCGCCAGCAGCAGGGTCGGGAACACTGAAGCTTTCTTT. Amino acid sequence: CASSRVGNTEAFF.

V is TRBV28 and J is TRBJ1-1; D perhaps matches TRBD1 (6 bases). The CDR3 is 15 residues long. V was clipped by 4 bases and J by 5 bases, with 17 bases between them. Germline-derived CDR1 and CDR2 are MDHEN and SYDVKM. CDR3 in amino acids: CASSSEGVGFTEAFF. The DNA of the CDR3 is TGTGCCAGCAGTTCCGAGGGGGTCGGCTTTACTGAAGCTTTCTTT.

The gene calls are TRBV30 and TRBJ2-5, with 10 nucleotides matching TRBD1. V shed 3 bases, J shed 5 bases, and the junction held 3 bases outside the gene matches. This CDR3 comprises 13 residues. The V gene's germline CDR1 is GTSNPN and CDR2 SVGIG (reference sequence). For the CDR3, the DNA is TGTGCCTGGAGCTGGACAGGGGGGGAGACCCAGTACTTC. Protein product: CAWSWTGGETQYF.

The chain links TRBV6-5 to TRBJ1-2; the match to TRBD1 covers 9 bases. The CDR3 length is 16 residues. Germline CDR1 is MNHEY and CDR2 is SVGAGI. With 0 bases clipped from V and 13 bases from J, the junction kept 15 bases outside the gene matches. Here the CDR3 reads CASSYSASQDRGSFTF. CDR3 in DNA: TGTGCCAGCAGTTACTCGGCCTCCCAGGACAGGGGATCTTTCACCTTC.

The CDR3, as DNA: TGTGCCAGAGGGACTAGCGGCGATACGCAGTATTTT. Residues: CARGTSGDTQYF. The rearrangement uses TRBV2 and TRBJ2-3, with 11 nucleotides matching TRBD2. J was trimmed by 6 bases and V by 9 bases; bases with no gene match: 2. Germline V gene sequence: CDR1 SNHLY, CDR2 FYNNEI. CDR3 length equals 12 residues.

The chain couples TRBV3-1 (or the pseudogene TRBV3-2) to TRBJ1-2; possible D gene TRBD1, 5 bases. CDR1 LGHDT and CDR2 YNNKEL come from the germline V gene (reference sequence). The CDR3 is 13 residues long. Between the trimmed V and J ends, which lost 2 bases and 4 bases, there was a span of 8 bases. In DNA, the CDR3 is TGTGCCAGCAGCCAAACAGGAGGCTATGGCTACACCTTC. It translates to CASSQTGGYGYTF.

The chain links TRBV6-1 to TRBJ2-2, with 8 bases lining up with TRBD2. J was trimmed by 6 bases and V by 2 bases; bases with no gene match: 11. CDR1 is MNHNS and CDR2 is SASEGT in the germline V gene. The CDR3 loop spans 17 amino acids. The CDR3 spells CASSEPSGTRVAGELFF. Here the CDR3 DNA reads TGTGCCAGCAGTGAACCCTCCGGGACTAGAGTTGCCGGGGAGCTGTTTTTT.

V is TRBV19 and J is TRBJ2-5, with a tentative D call TRBD2 (5 bases). The V and J ends lost 6 bases and 1 base respectively, with 9 bases between them. Germline CDR1 reads LNHDA; CDR2 reads SQIVND (reference sequence). CDR3 length: 13 residues. The CDR3 DNA is TGTGCCAGTAGGGACTCTTCCCAAGAGACCCAGTACTTC. Its protein product is CASRDSSQETQYF. The complete variable domain, with remaining parts taken from reference TRBV19 and TRBJ2-5, reads DGGITQSPKYLFRKEGQNVTLSCEQNLNHDAMYWYRQDPGQGLRLIYYSQIVNDFQKGDIAEGYSVSREKKESFPLTVTSAQKNPTAFYLCASRDSSQETQYFGPGTRLLVL.

The chain links TRBV7-6 to TRBJ2-7; 10 bases fit TRBD2. The CDR3 runs 16 residues. Trimming removed 5 bases from V and 2 bases from J; junction bases left unmatched: 9. The germline CDR1 and CDR2 sequences are SGHVS and FNYEAQ. The CDR3 reads CASSVPLAGETYEQYF. The CDR3 DNA follows: TGTGCCAGCAGCGTTCCCCTAGCGGGGGAGACCTACGAGCAGTACTTC.

The chain links TRBV19 to TRBJ1-1; 10 positions match TRBD1. The junction had 10 bases not matched to a gene; V was cut back by 3 bases and J by 0 bases. This CDR3 is 18 amino acids long. Germline values: CDR1 LNHDA, CDR2 SQIVND (reference sequence). For the CDR3, the DNA is TGTGCCAGTAGTATCTCGACAGGGGGCGCAAAGGTGAACACTGAAGCTTTCTTT. The encoded protein is CASSISTGGAKVNTEAFF.

This sequence joins TRBV7-2 and TRBJ2-3, with 9 bases matching TRBD2. CDR3 size: 18 residues. Germline CDR1 SGHTA, CDR2 FQGNSA. V gave up 4 bases and J gave up 6 bases; unmatched junction bases: 17. This CDR3 reads CASSSISFSGGYRDTQYF. For the CDR3, the DNA is TGTGCCAGCAGCTCGATTTCATTTAGCGGGGGCTACCGGGATACGCAGTATTTT.

This clone was picked up a small number of times. The chain employs TRBV9 and TRBJ2-1; 7 nucleotides line up with TRBD2. Germline assignment: CDR1 SGDLS and CDR2 YYNGEE. The CDR3 runs 14 residues. V gave up 6 bases and J gave up 0 bases; unmatched junction bases: 3. The CDR3: CASKGGSSYNEQFF. In DNA, the CDR3 is TGTGCCAGCAAGGGCGGGAGCTCCTACAATGAGCAGTTCTTC.

J is TRBJ2-5 and V is TRBV7-2; 8 bases align to TRBD2. J lost 5 bases, V lost 4 bases, and 6 bases had no gene match. The CDR3 has 14 amino acids. Germline V lookup: CDR1 SGHTA, CDR2 FQGNSA. In nucleotides, the CDR3 is TGTGCCAGCAGCTCTCAAAGCGGGAGTGAGACCCAGTACTTC. It encodes CASSSQSGSETQYF.

The table lists this clone with a count of one. The genes are TRBV6-6 and TRBJ1-1; tentatively, D is TRBD1 (6 bases). Germline CDR1 and CDR2: MNHNY and SVGAGI (reference sequence). V lost 0 bases to trimming and J lost 1 base, with 12 bases between them. This CDR3 has 16 residues. The CDR3: CASSYSLDRSNTEAFF. The CDR3 nucleotides are TGTGCCAGCAGTTACTCATTGGACAGATCGAACACTGAAGCTTTCTTT.

The chain couples TRBV7-3 to TRBJ1-2; weak D call: TRBD1 (5 bases). The CDR3 loop spans 15 amino acids. With 2 bases removed from V and 7 bases from J, the gap between germline ends came to 17 bases. Germline lookup yields CDR1 SGHTA and CDR2 FQGTGA. CDR3 sequence (DNA): TGTGCCAGCAGCTTACTGGGTGAGGGGACTGGTGGCTACACCTTC. The encoded protein is CASSLLGEGTGGYTF.

CDR3 protein: CASSLDKGGYTF. Written as DNA, the CDR3 is TGTGCCAGCAGCTTAGACAAGGGGGGCTACACCTTC. The chain carries TRBV7-9 and TRBJ1-2; D is possibly TRBD1 (5 bases). The germline V gene has CDR1 SEHNR and CDR2 FQNEAQ (reference sequence). V shed 1 base and J shed 8 bases, with 8 bases lying between them. The CDR3 has 12 residues.

The rearrangement links TRBV21-1 to TRBJ2-5; TRBD1, as called in the table, went unchecked against the DNA. TRBV21-1 constitutes a pseudogene. The CDR3 is 15 amino acids. The CDR3 coding sequence is TGTGCCAGCAGCAAAGCGGGTGGACAGGGAGCGACCCAGTACTTC. Protein: CASSKAGGQGATQYF.

This chain connects TRBV6-5 to TRBJ1-2, with D perhaps matching TRBD1 (5 bases). The germline CDR1 and CDR2 sequences are MNHEY and SVGAGI. Trimming took off 7 bases at V and 6 bases at J, with 9 bases between the two ends. The CDR3 is 11 amino acids. DNA for the CDR3: TGTGCCAGCATATGGGGGAATGGCTACACCTTC. This codes for CASIWGNGYTF.

The V gene is TRBV6-5, the J gene TRBJ1-2, with a possible D match to TRBD1 (6 bases). The germline V gene has CDR1 MNHEY and CDR2 SVGAGI. V was pared by 8 bases and J by 6 bases, with 10 bases between. The CDR3 covers 11 residues. The CDR3 region is CASSPGDGYTF. CDR3 nucleotide sequence: TGTGCCAGCTCTCCAGGGGATGGCTACACCTTC.